Below are 28 T cell receptor beta chains sequenced from a single sample in a study of T cell responses to AZD1222 COVID-19 vaccine. Generated by immunoSEQ multiplex PCR, the TCRdb table keeps only in-frame clones and is missing some. Of roughly 180,000 clones in the sample, roughly 91% were seen once. The source was peripheral blood, collected 28 days after the second AZD1222 dose. These receptor sequences come from an adult who received the AZD1222 COVID-19 vaccine.

This chain connects TRBV5-1 to TRBJ1-3; weak D call: TRBD1 (5 bases). Germline lookup yields CDR1 SGHRS and CDR2 YFSETQ. The V and J ends lost 4 bases and 0 bases respectively, with 11 bases between them. The CDR3 length is 15 residues. CDR3 loop: CASSLGQLSGNTIYF. CDR3 DNA: TGCGCCAGCAGCCTGGGGCAGCTCTCTGGAAACACCATATATTTT.

The rearrangement uses TRBV9 and TRBJ1-2; D gene uncertain. The germline V gene has CDR1 SGDLS and CDR2 YYNGEE. This CDR3 is built from 12 residues. Trimming pared 4 bases from V and 2 bases from J, leaving 6 bases between. The CDR3 region is CASSPANYGYTF. As DNA, the CDR3 is TGTGCCAGCAGCCCCGCCAACTATGGCTACACCTTC.

CDR3 in DNA: TGTGCCAGCAGCTTGCGACAGGGAGTAAATAATTCACCCCTCCACTTT. Amino acid sequence: CASSLRQGVNNSPLHF. The rearrangement joins TRBV5-6 to TRBJ1-6; TRBD1 matches 7 bases. Germline V lookup: CDR1 SGHDT, CDR2 YYEEEE. The CDR3 length is 16 residues. V shed 1 base and J 5 bases; nucleotides not matched to a gene: 6.

The chain carries TRBV15 and TRBJ1-4, with TRBD1 as a possible D gene (5 bases). This CDR3 has 15 residues. The ends were cut back, 0 bases at V and 7 bases at J, with 12 bases in the middle. Germline V gene lookup returns CDR1 LNHNV and CDR2 YYDKDF (reference sequence). CDR3 sequence (DNA): TGTGCCACCAGCAGAGATAAGGGGACCTTTGAAAAACTGTTTTTT. Residues: CATSRDKGTFEKLFF.

V and J are TRBV13 and TRBJ2-6, with unresolved D. The germline CDR1 and CDR2 sequences are PRHDT and FYEKMQ (reference sequence). CDR3 length equals 16 residues. The germline V and J ends were trimmed by 5 bases and 4 bases, with 15 bases remaining between them. The CDR3 loop is CASSVNLASGANVLTF. Here the CDR3 DNA reads TGTGCCAGCAGCGTCAATCTCGCGTCGGGGGCCAACGTCCTGACTTTC.

This chain links TRBV7-9 with TRBJ2-7; 15 bases fit TRBD2. Germline V gene sequence: CDR1 SEHNR, CDR2 FQNEAQ (reference sequence). The CDR3 consists of 19 residues. Trimming removed 0 bases from V and 6 bases from J; junction bases left unmatched: 12. The CDR3: CASSLARTGTSGRSSEQYF. Written as DNA, the CDR3 is TGTGCCAGCAGCTTAGCAAGAACTGGGACTAGCGGGAGGAGTAGCGAGCAGTACTTC.

The genes are TRBV6-5 and TRBJ2-2, with 8 bases aligning to TRBD2. CDR1 is MNHEY and CDR2 is SVGAGI in the germline V gene. The junction had 4 bases not matched to a gene; V was cut back by 1 base and J by 3 bases. There are 16 residues in the CDR3. As DNA, the CDR3 is TGTGCCAGCAGTTACTTCGGGGGGGAAGACACCGGGGAGCTGTTTTTT. It specifies CASSYFGGEDTGELFF.

V usage is TRBV10-1 and J usage is TRBJ1-1; D may be TRBD1 (5 bases). Germline-derived CDR1 and CDR2 are WNHNN and SYGVQD (reference sequence). The CDR3 extends over 14 amino acids. Trimming cost V 2 bases and J 3 bases, with 10 bases left between them. CDR3 loop: CASSEIRDDTEAFF. The CDR3, as DNA: TGCGCCAGCAGTGAGATCAGGGACGACACTGAAGCTTTCTTT.

This rearrangement joins TRBV7-2 to TRBJ1-2, with TRBD1 as a possible D gene (5 bases). V was cut by 1 base and J by 3 bases, with 12 bases left in between. This CDR3 spans 15 amino acids. CDR1 SGHTA and CDR2 FQGNSA come from the germline V gene. The CDR3 reads CASSLDFGAYYGYTF. As DNA, the CDR3 is TGTGCCAGCAGCTTAGATTTTGGGGCCTACTATGGCTACACCTTC.

The chain links TRBV7-2 to TRBJ2-7; TRBD1 matches at 8 bases. Unmatched junction bases numbered 7, after V lost 1 base and J lost 2 bases. Germline CDR1 SGHTA, CDR2 FQGNSA. This CDR3 contains 16 residues. The CDR3 coding sequence is TGTGCCAGCAGCTTAGGTCCAGGGGGCGTAACCTACGAGCAGTACTTC. Its translation: CASSLGPGGVTYEQYF. Using reference TRBV7-2 and TRBJ2-7 for the parts outside the CDR3, the full variable domain is GAGVSQSPSNKVTEKGKDVELRCDPISGHTALYWYRQSLGQGLEFLIYFQGNSAPDKSGLPSDRFSAERTGGSVSTLTIQRTQQEDSAVYLCASSLGPGGVTYEQYFGPGTRLTVT.

V and J are TRBV2 and TRBJ1-6; D ambiguous. This CDR3 is built from 15 residues. Looked up from germline, CDR1 is SNHLY and CDR2 is FYNNEI. Trimming left V 5 bases short and J 8 bases short, with 16 bases between. The CDR3 spells CASSKDTMGDSPLHF. The CDR3 nucleotides read TGTGCCAGCAGTAAAGACACCATGGGCGATTCACCCCTCCACTTT.

The chain employs TRBV18 and TRBJ2-7, with TRBD1 as a possible D gene (6 bases). This CDR3 contains 13 residues. The germline V gene has CDR1 KGHSH and CDR2 LQKENI. V was pared by 2 bases and J by 10 bases, with 15 bases between. The CDR3 bases are TGTGCCAGCTCACCATCGGACAGTCGGTCCCAGTACTTC. Protein product: CASSPSDSRSQYF.

The chain has TRBV11-2 and TRBJ1-2; no clear D gene. This CDR3 is 13 amino acids long. Deletions cut 0 bases from V and 4 bases from J, with 6 bases between. CDR1 SGHAT and CDR2 FQNNGV come from the germline V gene. DNA of the CDR3: TGTGCCAGCAGCTTAGATTCCTTCTATGGCTACACCTTC. It specifies CASSLDSFYGYTF.

This chain uses TRBV12-3 or TRBV12-4 with TRBJ1-1; TRBD1 agrees at 11 bases. The CDR3 totals 13 residues. Trimming took 6 bases from V and 7 from J; bases not matched to a gene: 4. CDR3 sequence: CASSRTGGVEAFF. The CDR3 region has the DNA TGTGCCAGCAGCCGGACAGGGGGCGTTGAAGCTTTCTTT.

The rearrangement links TRBV7-3 to TRBJ2-7; 11 positions match TRBD1. The V and J ends lost 5 bases and 7 bases, in that order; junction bases with no gene match: 10. The CDR3 loop spans 15 amino acids. Germline V CDR1 and CDR2: SGHTA, FQGTGA. DNA for the CDR3: TGTGCCAGCAGCCCATGGACAGGGGGCTCCGGGGAGCAGTACTTC. Its translation: CASSPWTGGSGEQYF.

CDR3 nucleotide sequence: TGTGCCAGCAGCTATGGACCGGCCGGAAGCCCAGATACGCAGTATTTT. Translation: CASSYGPAGSPDTQYF. This chain uses TRBV7-8 with TRBJ2-3; no clear D. V lost 4 bases to trimming and J lost 4 bases, with 18 bases between them. This CDR3 is 16 amino acids long. Germline CDR1 is SGHVS and CDR2 is FQNEAQ. Together with reference TRBV7-8 and TRBJ2-3, the CDR3 gives the full variable domain: GAGVSQSPRYKVAKRGQDVALRCDPISGHVSLFWYQQALGQGPEFLTYFQNEAQLDKSGLPSDRFFAERPEGSVSTLKIQRTQQEDSAVYLCASSYGPAGSPDTQYFGPGTRLTVL.

This clone was picked up a small number of times. This chain links TRBV7-2 with TRBJ1-1, with D perhaps TRBD1 (5 bases). The V gene's germline CDR1 is SGHTA and CDR2 FQGNSA. This CDR3 comprises 15 residues. The CDR3 region has the DNA TGTGCAGAACATTCCCCAGGGTTCATGAACACTGAAGCTTTCTTT. Translation: CAEHSPGFMNTEAFF.

V gene TRBV11-2 combines with J gene TRBJ1-1; D gene ambiguous. The CDR3 is 16 amino acids. V dropped 5 bases and J dropped 5 bases, with 21 bases sitting between them. Germline CDR1 reads SGHAT; CDR2 reads FQNNGV. The CDR3 is CASSPSWRTSGTEAFF. DNA for the CDR3: TGTGCCAGCAGCCCGAGTTGGCGAACTTCGGGGACTGAAGCTTTCTTT.

The chain has TRBV3-1 (or the pseudogene TRBV3-2) and TRBJ2-7; TRBD2 aligns across 13 bases. Germline V lookup: CDR1 LGHDT, CDR2 YNNKEL (reference sequence). The CDR3 extends over 16 amino acids. Trimming took 4 bases from V and 4 from J; bases not matched to a gene: 7. CDR3 residues: CASSPRTSGSPYEQYF. The DNA for the CDR3 is TGTGCCAGCAGCCCACGGACTAGCGGGAGTCCATACGAGCAGTACTTC.

The J gene is TRBJ2-5, the V gene TRBV11-2; 9 positions agree with TRBD1. There are 15 residues in the CDR3. The germline gives CDR1 SGHAT, CDR2 FQNNGV. The J segment lost 5 bases and the V segment lost 1 base, leaving 5 bases of the junction unmatched. CDR3 amino acids: CASSLGTGAGETQYF. Here the CDR3 DNA reads TGTGCCAGCAGCTTAGGGACAGGGGCAGGGGAGACCCAGTACTTC.

The chain links TRBV28 to TRBJ2-1, with D possibly being TRBD1 (7 bases). The CDR3 sequence is 15 residues long. The germline V and J ends were trimmed by 7 bases and 7 bases, with 20 bases remaining between them. The germline V gene encodes CDR1 MDHEN and CDR2 SYDVKM. CDR3 sequence: CASILGGGGGNEQFF. The CDR3 region has the DNA TGTGCCAGCATCCTAGGTGGAGGGGGCGGGAATGAGCAGTTCTTC.

V and J are TRBV7-3 and TRBJ2-2; possible D gene TRBD1, 6 bases. V lost 4 bases and J 8 bases, leaving 14 bases between the germline ends. This CDR3 comprises 14 residues. Germline V lookup: CDR1 SGHTA, CDR2 FQGTGA. The CDR3 coding sequence is TGTGCCAGCAGCTCTAAACAGGGTGGAGGGGAGCTGTTTTTT. It yields the protein CASSSKQGGGELFF.

There are a few counts of this clone. This sequence joins TRBV3-1 (or the pseudogene TRBV3-2) and TRBJ1-1; maybe TRBD1 (5 bases). The length of the CDR3 is 13 residues. V gave up 1 base and J gave up 4 bases, with 7 bases separating them. Germline V gives CDR1 LGHDT, CDR2 YNNKEL (reference sequence). CDR3 in amino acids: CASSQVGGTEAFF. CDR3 in DNA: TGTGCCAGCAGCCAAGTTGGGGGCACTGAAGCTTTCTTT.

This clone was detected once. The chain links TRBV3-1 (or the pseudogene TRBV3-2) to TRBJ1-4; D ambiguous. Germline CDR1 reads LGHDT; CDR2 reads YNNKEL (reference sequence). Trimming left V 1 base short and J 4 bases short, with 7 bases between. This CDR3 region has 14 residues. CDR3 sequence reads: CASSQVGSNEKLFF. The CDR3 region has the DNA TGTGCCAGCAGCCAAGTGGGGAGTAATGAAAAACTGTTTTTT.

The genes are TRBV7-2 and TRBJ1-6; D is unresolved. V was trimmed by 5 bases and J by 0 bases, leaving 8 bases between them. CDR1 is SGHTA and CDR2 is FQGNSA in the germline V gene. The CDR3 covers 15 residues. This chain's CDR3 is CASSQESSYNSPLHF. CDR3 nucleotide sequence: TGTGCCAGCAGCCAGGAGAGCTCCTATAATTCACCCCTCCACTTT. The whole variable domain, remainder taken from reference TRBV7-2 and TRBJ1-6, is GAGVSQSPSNKVTEKGKDVELRCDPISGHTALYWYRQSLGQGLEFLIYFQGNSAPDKSGLPSDRFSAERTGGSVSTLTIQRTQQEDSAVYLCASSQESSYNSPLHFGNGTRLTVT.

J is TRBJ2-2 and V is TRBV10-3; D might be TRBD1 or TRBD2, each matching 5 bases. CDR3 length: 14 amino acids. Germline V gene data show CDR1 as ENHRY and CDR2 as SYGVKD. Deletions cut 6 bases from V and 6 bases from J, with 14 bases between. CDR3 region: CAIRGVLGAGELFF. The CDR3 DNA reads as TGTGCCATCAGGGGGGTCCTCGGGGCCGGGGAGCTGTTTTTT.

This clone showed up just once. V usage is TRBV24-1 and J usage is TRBJ2-3, with D uncertain. The germline gives CDR1 KGHDR, CDR2 SFDVKD. V lost 0 bases, J lost 5 bases, and 5 bases lay in between. CDR3 length equals 13 residues. The CDR3 sequence is CATSDLLRDTQYF. For the CDR3, the DNA is TGTGCCACCAGTGATTTGCTTAGAGATACGCAGTATTTT.

This rearrangement joins TRBV10-1 to TRBJ2-3; 7 bases match TRBD1. The germline CDR1 and CDR2 sequences are WNHNN and SYGVQD (reference sequence). V shed 2 bases, J shed 1 base, and the junction held 0 bases outside the gene matches. CDR3 size: 14 residues. The CDR3 bases are TGCGCCAGCAGTGAGGGACAGGGCACAGATACGCAGTATTTT. Amino acid sequence: CASSEGQGTDTQYF.